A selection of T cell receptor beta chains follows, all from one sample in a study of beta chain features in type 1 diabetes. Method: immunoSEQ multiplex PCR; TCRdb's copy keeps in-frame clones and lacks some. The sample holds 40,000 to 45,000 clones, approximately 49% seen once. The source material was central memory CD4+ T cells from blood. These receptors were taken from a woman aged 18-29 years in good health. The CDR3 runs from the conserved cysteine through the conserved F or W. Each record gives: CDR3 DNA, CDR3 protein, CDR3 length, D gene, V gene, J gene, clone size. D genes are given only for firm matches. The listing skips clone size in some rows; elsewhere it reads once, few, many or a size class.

cdr3_nt: TGTGCCAGCAGTGCTTACAGGGGTTTCAAAGAGGAGCTGTTTTTT
cdr3_aa: CASSAYRGFKEELFF
cdr3_length: 15
d_call: TRBD1
v_call: TRBV25-1
j_call: TRBJ2-2
clone_size: .

cdr3_nt: TGTGCCAGTAGACAGGGGTTTGGCGAGCAGTACTTC
cdr3_aa: CASRQGFGEQYF
cdr3_length: 12
d_call: TRBD1
v_call: TRBV19
j_call: TRBJ2-7
clone_size: .

cdr3_nt: TGTGCCAGCAGCGGAACGAGAATATCCGGGACTAGCGATTACAATGAGCAGTTCTTC
cdr3_aa: CASSGTRISGTSDYNEQFF
cdr3_length: 19
d_call: TRBD2
v_call: TRBV9
j_call: TRBJ2-1
clone_size: .

cdr3_nt: TGTGCCAGCGGAACAGCGGCGAACACTGAAGCTTTCTTT
cdr3_aa: CASGTAANTEAFF
cdr3_length: 13
d_call: .
v_call: TRBV6-6
j_call: TRBJ1-1
clone_size: .

cdr3_nt: TGTGCCAGCTCGCCGGGACAGGCGATAAACTATGGCTACACCTTC
cdr3_aa: CASSPGQAINYGYTF
cdr3_length: 15
d_call: TRBD1
v_call: TRBV18
j_call: TRBJ1-2
clone_size: .

cdr3_nt: TGCAGCGTAGTGCAAGACAGGGGGAGCCTTCAGTACTTC
cdr3_aa: CSVVQDRGSLQYF
cdr3_length: 13
d_call: TRBD1
v_call: TRBV29-1
j_call: TRBJ2-7
clone_size: .

cdr3_nt: TGTGCCAGCTCAGCCCCGGACTATGGCTACACCTTC
cdr3_aa: CASSAPDYGYTF
cdr3_length: 12
d_call: .
v_call: TRBV18
j_call: TRBJ1-2
clone_size: .

cdr3_nt: TGTGCCAGCAGCTTGGGGGTCTTAGCGGGACTCAATGAGCAGTTCTTC
cdr3_aa: CASSLGVLAGLNEQFF
cdr3_length: 16
d_call: TRBD2
v_call: TRBV5-6
j_call: TRBJ2-1
clone_size: .

cdr3_nt: TGCGCCAGCAGCTTGGGCAGGGCTCCGGACGAGCAGTACTTC
cdr3_aa: CASSLGRAPDEQYF
cdr3_length: 14
d_call: .
v_call: TRBV5-1
j_call: TRBJ2-7
clone_size: .

cdr3_nt: TGTGCCAGCAATCGGCAGGGGGCCTACAATGAGCAGTTCTTC
cdr3_aa: CASNRQGAYNEQFF
cdr3_length: 14
d_call: TRBD1
v_call: TRBV6-1
j_call: TRBJ2-1
clone_size: .

cdr3_nt: TGCGCCAGCAGCTTGGTGCAGGCAAACACTGAAGCTTTCTTT
cdr3_aa: CASSLVQANTEAFF
cdr3_length: 14
d_call: .
v_call: TRBV5-1
j_call: TRBJ1-1
clone_size: .

cdr3_nt: TGTGCCAGCAGTTTTTCTTGGCGAGACGGGAGGGTGGAGACCCAGTACTTC
cdr3_aa: CASSFSWRDGRVETQYF
cdr3_length: 17
d_call: TRBD2
v_call: TRBV27
j_call: TRBJ2-5
clone_size: .

cdr3_nt: TGTGCCAGCAGGGATGACTCCAATGAGCAGTTCTTC
cdr3_aa: CASRDDSNEQFF
cdr3_length: 12
d_call: .
v_call: TRBV2
j_call: TRBJ2-1
clone_size: .

cdr3_nt: TGCAGTGCGGGAGACACCGATGAGCAGTTCTTC
cdr3_aa: CSAGDTDEQFF
cdr3_length: 11
d_call: .
v_call: TRBV20-1
j_call: TRBJ2-1
clone_size: .

cdr3_nt: TGCAGCGTGGGGACAAGATCCTCCTACGAGCAGTACTTC
cdr3_aa: CSVGTRSSYEQYF
cdr3_length: 13
d_call: .
v_call: TRBV29-1
j_call: TRBJ2-7
clone_size: .

cdr3_nt: TGTGCTTTTGGTACTAGCGGGAACAATGAGCAGTTCTTC
cdr3_aa: CAFGTSGNNEQFF
cdr3_length: 13
d_call: TRBD2
v_call: TRBV30
j_call: TRBJ2-1
clone_size: few

cdr3_nt: TGTGCCAGCAGCTTACGGACTAGTTACACCGGGGAGCTGTTTTTT
cdr3_aa: CASSLRTSYTGELFF
cdr3_length: 15
d_call: TRBD2
v_call: TRBV7-2
j_call: TRBJ2-2
clone_size: .

cdr3_nt: TGTGCCAGCAGCCCACCGGTGAGCGGGAGAACTGATACGCAGTATTTT
cdr3_aa: CASSPPVSGRTDTQYF
cdr3_length: 16
d_call: TRBD2
v_call: TRBV14
j_call: TRBJ2-3
clone_size: .

cdr3_nt: TGCAGCGTTGAGGAACAGGGAAGCTCCTACGAGCAGTACTTC
cdr3_aa: CSVEEQGSSYEQYF
cdr3_length: 14
d_call: .
v_call: TRBV29-1
j_call: TRBJ2-7
clone_size: .

cdr3_nt: TGTGCCAGCACCCAAGGTGGGGACTATCGCAATGAGCAGTTCTTC
cdr3_aa: CASTQGGDYRNEQFF
cdr3_length: 15
d_call: TRBD2
v_call: TRBV7-3
j_call: TRBJ2-1
clone_size: .

cdr3_nt: TGTGCCAGCAGCTTGGTTAGACAGGGGTTTCGTGGCTACACCTTC
cdr3_aa: CASSLVRQGFRGYTF
cdr3_length: 15
d_call: TRBD1
v_call: TRBV5-6
j_call: TRBJ1-2
clone_size: .

cdr3_nt: TGCGCCAGCAACCCGACTAGTATGGGTGAGCAGTTCTTC
cdr3_aa: CASNPTSMGEQFF
cdr3_length: 13
d_call: .
v_call: TRBV10-2
j_call: TRBJ2-1
clone_size: .

cdr3_nt: TGTGCTAGTGGCTGGGACTTCAATCAGCCCCAGCATTTT
cdr3_aa: CASGWDFNQPQHF
cdr3_length: 13
d_call: .
v_call: TRBV12-5
j_call: TRBJ1-5
clone_size: .

cdr3_nt: TGCGCCAGCAGCCCGGGGACAGGTGAAGCTTTCTTT
cdr3_aa: CASSPGTGEAFF
cdr3_length: 12
d_call: TRBD1
v_call: TRBV5-1
j_call: TRBJ1-1
clone_size: .

cdr3_nt: TGTGCCAGCAGTAAGGGACAAAACGAGCAGTACTTC
cdr3_aa: CASSKGQNEQYF
cdr3_length: 12
d_call: .
v_call: TRBV6-5
j_call: TRBJ2-7
clone_size: few

cdr3_nt: TGCGCCAGCGCGGAAACTCCCGGGGTGAGGAACACTGAAGCTTTCTTT
cdr3_aa: CASAETPGVRNTEAFF
cdr3_length: 16
d_call: .
v_call: TRBV5-1
j_call: TRBJ1-1
clone_size: .

cdr3_nt: TGCGCCAGCAGTGCCCATGACAGGGGGGGTGAAAAACTGTTTTTT
cdr3_aa: CASSAHDRGGEKLFF
cdr3_length: 15
d_call: TRBD1
v_call: TRBV23-1
j_call: TRBJ1-4
clone_size: .

cdr3_nt: TGTGCCAGCAGTACCGGCGTGGGGGGAAAGCAGCCCCAGCATTTT
cdr3_aa: CASSTGVGGKQPQHF
cdr3_length: 15
d_call: .
v_call: TRBV6-1
j_call: TRBJ1-5
clone_size: .

cdr3_nt: TGCGCCAGCTCCGGGACAGGGGAAAGCGAGCAGTACTTC
cdr3_aa: CASSGTGESEQYF
cdr3_length: 13
d_call: TRBD1
v_call: TRBV10-1
j_call: TRBJ2-7
clone_size: .

cdr3_nt: TGCGCCAGCAGCTTGATCCGGGAGTACGAGCAGTACTTC
cdr3_aa: CASSLIREYEQYF
cdr3_length: 13
d_call: .
v_call: TRBV5-1
j_call: TRBJ2-7
clone_size: .

cdr3_nt: TGCGCCAGCAGCTTGGCCGGGGATAGCAATCAGCCCCAGCATTTT
cdr3_aa: CASSLAGDSNQPQHF
cdr3_length: 15
d_call: .
v_call: TRBV5-1
j_call: TRBJ1-5
clone_size: .

cdr3_nt: TGTGCCTGGAGTGTACGCGGGAGGGTACAGAATGAGCAGTTCTTC
cdr3_aa: CAWSVRGRVQNEQFF
cdr3_length: 15
d_call: TRBD2
v_call: TRBV30
j_call: TRBJ2-1
clone_size: once

cdr3_nt: TGTGCCAGCAGCTTGCCAGGGGTTGGTCAGCCCCAGCATTTT
cdr3_aa: CASSLPGVGQPQHF
cdr3_length: 14
d_call: .
v_call: TRBV5-4
j_call: TRBJ1-5
clone_size: .

cdr3_nt: TGCAGCTGGCGGGTGACAGATACGCAGTATTTT
cdr3_aa: CSWRVTDTQYF
cdr3_length: 11
d_call: .
v_call: TRBV20-1
j_call: TRBJ2-3
clone_size: .

cdr3_nt: TGCGCCAGCAGCCCTCTACCGGGACTAGCGGGAGCAGAGGTTGAGCAGTTCTTC
cdr3_aa: CASSPLPGLAGAEVEQFF
cdr3_length: 18
d_call: TRBD2
v_call: TRBV10-2
j_call: TRBJ2-1
clone_size: .

cdr3_nt: TGTGCCTGGAGTAGGACGGGAACGTCCTACGAGCAGTACTTC
cdr3_aa: CAWSRTGTSYEQYF
cdr3_length: 14
d_call: .
v_call: TRBV30
j_call: TRBJ2-7
clone_size: .

cdr3_nt: TGTGCCAGCAGTTACCAGGGGGGAGTGAACACTGAAGCTTTCTTT
cdr3_aa: CASSYQGGVNTEAFF
cdr3_length: 15
d_call: TRBD1
v_call: TRBV6-6
j_call: TRBJ1-1
clone_size: .

cdr3_nt: TGTGCCAGCAGCCAAGAAGGGGCGCATATAACTAGCGGGAGATATTACAATGAGCAGTTCTTC
cdr3_aa: CASSQEGAHITSGRYYNEQFF
cdr3_length: 21
d_call: TRBD2
v_call: TRBV4-2
j_call: TRBJ2-1
clone_size: .

cdr3_nt: TGTGCCAGCACCTCTAGGGCAGGGCGCAATGAGCAGTTCTTC
cdr3_aa: CASTSRAGRNEQFF
cdr3_length: 14
d_call: .
v_call: TRBV5-4
j_call: TRBJ2-1
clone_size: .

cdr3_nt: TGTGCCAGCACAGGACTAGCGGGACCAAAAAACATTCAGTACTTC
cdr3_aa: CASTGLAGPKNIQYF
cdr3_length: 15
d_call: TRBD2
v_call: TRBV25-1
j_call: TRBJ2-4
clone_size: once

cdr3_nt: TGCGCCAGCAGCAGTGGACAGGGGACGGGGACTGAAGCTTTCTTT
cdr3_aa: CASSSGQGTGTEAFF
cdr3_length: 15
d_call: TRBD1
v_call: TRBV5-1
j_call: TRBJ1-1
clone_size: .

cdr3_nt: TGTGCCAGCAGCCTCTGGGGGGGCGTGGGTGAAGCTTTCTTT
cdr3_aa: CASSLWGGVGEAFF
cdr3_length: 14
d_call: .
v_call: TRBV14
j_call: TRBJ1-1
clone_size: .

cdr3_nt: TGTGCCAGCTCACCATTGGGGGAGGTGAGGAACGAGCAGTACTTC
cdr3_aa: CASSPLGEVRNEQYF
cdr3_length: 15
d_call: .
v_call: TRBV18
j_call: TRBJ2-7
clone_size: .

cdr3_nt: TGTGCCAGCAGTCGCTCCTACGAGCAGTACTTC
cdr3_aa: CASSRSYEQYF
cdr3_length: 11
d_call: .
v_call: TRBV6-6
j_call: TRBJ2-7
clone_size: .

cdr3_nt: TGTGCCAGCAGCTTAGGTCCTGCAGGGGCGAGAGATACGCAGTATTTT
cdr3_aa: CASSLGPAGARDTQYF
cdr3_length: 16
d_call: .
v_call: TRBV7-6
j_call: TRBJ2-3
clone_size: .

cdr3_nt: TGCGCCAGCAGCTTGATCCCAGGCGCGAACACCGGGGAGCTGTTTTTT
cdr3_aa: CASSLIPGANTGELFF
cdr3_length: 16
d_call: .
v_call: TRBV5-1
j_call: TRBJ2-2
clone_size: .

cdr3_nt: TGTGCCAGCAGCTTAGATAAGAGACAGCGCAATCAGCCCCAGCATTTT
cdr3_aa: CASSLDKRQRNQPQHF
cdr3_length: 16
d_call: .
v_call: TRBV11-3
j_call: TRBJ1-5
clone_size: .

cdr3_nt: TGTGCCAGTAGTAACCCCGACAGGGTTCAGCCCCAGCATTTT
cdr3_aa: CASSNPDRVQPQHF
cdr3_length: 14
d_call: TRBD1
v_call: TRBV19
j_call: TRBJ1-5
clone_size: .

cdr3_nt: TGTGCCAGCAGTTCATTTACCGGGACAGGCGGGAAGACCCAGTACTTC
cdr3_aa: CASSSFTGTGGKTQYF
cdr3_length: 16
d_call: TRBD1
v_call: TRBV27
j_call: TRBJ2-5
clone_size: .

cdr3_nt: TGTGCCAGCAGTGCGACAGGGTTCCACGGTAATGAAAAACTGTTTTTT
cdr3_aa: CASSATGFHGNEKLFF
cdr3_length: 16
d_call: TRBD1
v_call: TRBV2
j_call: TRBJ1-4
clone_size: .